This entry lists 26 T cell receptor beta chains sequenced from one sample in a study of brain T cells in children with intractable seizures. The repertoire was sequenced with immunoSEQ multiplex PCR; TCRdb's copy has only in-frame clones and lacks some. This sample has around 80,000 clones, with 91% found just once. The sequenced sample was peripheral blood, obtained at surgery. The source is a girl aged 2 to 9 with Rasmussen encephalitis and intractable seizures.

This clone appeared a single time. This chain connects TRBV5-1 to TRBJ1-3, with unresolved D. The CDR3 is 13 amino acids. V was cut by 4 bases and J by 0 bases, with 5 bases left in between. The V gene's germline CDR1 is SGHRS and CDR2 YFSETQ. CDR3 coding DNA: TGCGCCAGCAGCGGTTACTCTGGAAACACCATATATTTT. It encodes CASSGYSGNTIYF. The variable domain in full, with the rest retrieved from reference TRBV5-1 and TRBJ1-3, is KAGVTQTPRYLIKTRGQQVTLSCSPISGHRSVSWYQQTPGQGLQFLFEYFSETQRNKGNFPGRFSGRQFSNSRSEMNVSTLELGDSALYLCASSGYSGNTIYFGEGSWLTVV.

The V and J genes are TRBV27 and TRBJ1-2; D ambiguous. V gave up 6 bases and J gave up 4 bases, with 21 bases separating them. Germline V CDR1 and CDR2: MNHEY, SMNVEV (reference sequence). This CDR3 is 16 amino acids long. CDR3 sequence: CASSPGPLQLLYGYTF. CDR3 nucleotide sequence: TGTGCCAGCAGCCCAGGCCCCTTACAGCTCCTCTATGGCTACACCTTC.

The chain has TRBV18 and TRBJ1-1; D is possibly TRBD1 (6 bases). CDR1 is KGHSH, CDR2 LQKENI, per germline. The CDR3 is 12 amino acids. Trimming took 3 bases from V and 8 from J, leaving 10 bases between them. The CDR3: CASSPVQGEAFF. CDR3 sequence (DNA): TGTGCCAGCTCACCTGTACAGGGAGAAGCTTTCTTT. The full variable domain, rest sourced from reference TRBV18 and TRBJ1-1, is NAGVMQNPRHLVRRRGQEARLRCSPMKGHSHVYWYRQLPEEGLKFMVYLQKENIIDESGMPKERFSAEFPKEGPSILRIQQVVRGDSAAYFCASSPVQGEAFFGQGTRLTVV.

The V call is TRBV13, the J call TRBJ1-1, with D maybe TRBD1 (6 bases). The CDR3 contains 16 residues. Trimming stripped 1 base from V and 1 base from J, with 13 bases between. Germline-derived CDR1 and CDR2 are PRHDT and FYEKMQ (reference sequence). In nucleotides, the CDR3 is TGTGCCAGCAGCTTAGCAGGGGAACAGGGGAACACTGAAGCTTTCTTT. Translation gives CASSLAGEQGNTEAFF.

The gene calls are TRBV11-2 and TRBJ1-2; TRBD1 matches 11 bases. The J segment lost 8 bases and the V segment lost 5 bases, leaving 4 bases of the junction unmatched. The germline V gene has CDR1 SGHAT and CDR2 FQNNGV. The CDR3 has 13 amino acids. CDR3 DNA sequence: TGTGCCAGCAGCCCCGGGACAGGGGGAGGCTACACCTTC. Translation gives CASSPGTGGGYTF.

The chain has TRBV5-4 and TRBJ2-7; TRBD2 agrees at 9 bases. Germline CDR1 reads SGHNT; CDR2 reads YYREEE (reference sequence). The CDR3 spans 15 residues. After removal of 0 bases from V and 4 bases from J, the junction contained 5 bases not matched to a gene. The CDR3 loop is CASSLGGTSIYEQYF. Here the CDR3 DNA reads TGTGCCAGCAGCTTGGGGGGGACTAGCATATACGAGCAGTACTTC.

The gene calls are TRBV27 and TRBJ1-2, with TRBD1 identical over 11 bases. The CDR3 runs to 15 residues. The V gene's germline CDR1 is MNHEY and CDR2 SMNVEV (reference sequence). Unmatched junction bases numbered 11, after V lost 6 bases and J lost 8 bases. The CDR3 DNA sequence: TGTGCCAGCAGAACCGGACAGGGGGCGTCTGGGGGCTACACCTTC. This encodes CASRTGQGASGGYTF.

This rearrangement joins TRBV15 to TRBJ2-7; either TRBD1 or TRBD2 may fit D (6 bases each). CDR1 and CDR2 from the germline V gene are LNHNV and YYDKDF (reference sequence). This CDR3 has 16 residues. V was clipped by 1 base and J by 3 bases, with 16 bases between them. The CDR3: CATSRGGGTSRYEQYF. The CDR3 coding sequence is TGTGCCACCAGCAGAGGAGGGGGGACTTCACGCTACGAGCAGTACTTC. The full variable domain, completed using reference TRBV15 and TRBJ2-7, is DAMVIQNPRYQVTQFGKPVTLSCSQTLNHNVMYWYQQKSSQAPKLLFHYYDKDFNNEADTPDNFQSRRPNTSFCFLDIRSPGLGDTAMYLCATSRGGGTSRYEQYFGPGTRLTVT.

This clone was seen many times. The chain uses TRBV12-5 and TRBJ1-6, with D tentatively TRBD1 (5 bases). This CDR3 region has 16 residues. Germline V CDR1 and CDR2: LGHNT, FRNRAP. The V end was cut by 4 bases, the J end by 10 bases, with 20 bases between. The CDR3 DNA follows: TGTGCTAGTGGTTGGGGCATGGGGTCTCAGGAGTCACCCCTCCACTTT. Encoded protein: CASGWGMGSQESPLHF.

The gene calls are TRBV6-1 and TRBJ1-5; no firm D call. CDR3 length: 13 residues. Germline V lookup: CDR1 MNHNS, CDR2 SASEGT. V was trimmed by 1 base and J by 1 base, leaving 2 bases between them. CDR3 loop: CASSEGSNQPQHF. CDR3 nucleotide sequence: TGTGCCAGCAGTGAAGGCAGCAATCAGCCCCAGCATTTT.

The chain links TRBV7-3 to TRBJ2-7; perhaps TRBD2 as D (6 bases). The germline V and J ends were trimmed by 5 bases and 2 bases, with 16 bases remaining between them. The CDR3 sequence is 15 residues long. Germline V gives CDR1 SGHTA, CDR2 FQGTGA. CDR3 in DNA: TGTGCCAGCAGCCCCGGGGCGGGACCTCCCTACGAGCAGTACTTC. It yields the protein CASSPGAGPPYEQYF.

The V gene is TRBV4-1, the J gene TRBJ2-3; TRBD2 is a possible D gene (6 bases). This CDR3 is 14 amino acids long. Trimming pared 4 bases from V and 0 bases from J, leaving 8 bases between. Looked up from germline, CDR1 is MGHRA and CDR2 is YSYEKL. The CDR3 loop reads CASSRGVSTDTQYF. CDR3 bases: TGCGCCAGCAGCCGCGGGGTTAGCACAGATACGCAGTATTTT.

In nucleotides, the CDR3 is TGTGCCAGCAGCTTAATTAGCGTGAACACCGGGGAGCTGTTTTTT. Translation gives CASSLISVNTGELFF. V usage is TRBV7-9 and J usage is TRBJ2-2, with D possibly matching TRBD2 (5 bases). Germline assignment: CDR1 SEHNR and CDR2 FQNEAQ (reference sequence). This CDR3 contains 15 residues. V lost 2 bases and J 1 base, leaving 8 bases between the germline ends.

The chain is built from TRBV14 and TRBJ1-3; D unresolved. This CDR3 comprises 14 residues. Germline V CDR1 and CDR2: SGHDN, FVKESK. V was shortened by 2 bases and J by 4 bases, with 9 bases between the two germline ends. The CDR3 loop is CASSQWDAGNTIYF. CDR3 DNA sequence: TGTGCCAGCAGCCAATGGGATGCGGGAAACACCATATATTTT.

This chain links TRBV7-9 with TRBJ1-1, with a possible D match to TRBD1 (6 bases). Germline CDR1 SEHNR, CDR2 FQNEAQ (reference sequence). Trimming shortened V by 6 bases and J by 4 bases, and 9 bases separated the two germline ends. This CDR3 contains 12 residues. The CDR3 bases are TGTGCCAGCAGAAACAGGGTCACTGAAGCTTTCTTT. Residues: CASRNRVTEAFF.

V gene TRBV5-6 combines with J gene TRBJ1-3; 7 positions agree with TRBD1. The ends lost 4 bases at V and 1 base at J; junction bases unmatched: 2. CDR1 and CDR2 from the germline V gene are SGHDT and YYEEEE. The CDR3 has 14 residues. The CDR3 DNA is TGTGCCAGCAGCCGCAGGGGGTCTGGAAACACCATATATTTT. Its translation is CASSRRGSGNTIYF.

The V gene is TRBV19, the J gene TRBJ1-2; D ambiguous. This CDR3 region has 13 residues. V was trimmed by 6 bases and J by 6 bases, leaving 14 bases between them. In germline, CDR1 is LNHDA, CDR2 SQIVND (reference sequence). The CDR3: CASRLDRAHGYTF. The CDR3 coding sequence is TGTGCCAGTAGACTCGACCGGGCCCATGGCTACACCTTC.

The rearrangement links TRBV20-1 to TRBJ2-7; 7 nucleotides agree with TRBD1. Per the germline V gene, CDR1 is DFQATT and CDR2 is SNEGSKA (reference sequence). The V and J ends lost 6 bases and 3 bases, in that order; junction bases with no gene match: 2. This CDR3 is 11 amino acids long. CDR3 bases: TGCAGTGCCCGGACAGGCTACGAGCAGTACTTC. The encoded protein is CSARTGYEQYF.

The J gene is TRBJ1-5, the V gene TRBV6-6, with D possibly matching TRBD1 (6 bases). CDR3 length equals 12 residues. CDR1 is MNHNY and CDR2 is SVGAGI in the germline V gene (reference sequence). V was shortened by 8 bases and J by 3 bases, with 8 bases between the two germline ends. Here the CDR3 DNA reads TGTGCCAGCCGACAGGACAATCAGCCCCAGCATTTT. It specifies CASRQDNQPQHF.

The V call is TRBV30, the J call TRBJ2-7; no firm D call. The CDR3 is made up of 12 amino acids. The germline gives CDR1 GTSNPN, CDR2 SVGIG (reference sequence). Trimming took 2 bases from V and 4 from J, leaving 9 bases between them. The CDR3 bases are TGTGCCTGGAGTACCCAACGATACGAGCAGTACTTC. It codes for CAWSTQRYEQYF. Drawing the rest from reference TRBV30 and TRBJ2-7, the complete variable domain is SQTIHQWPATLVQPVGSPLSLECTVEGTSNPNLYWYRQAAGRGLQLLFYSVGIGQISSEVPQNLSASRPQDRQFILSSKKLLLSDSGFYLCAWSTQRYEQYFGPGTRLTVT.

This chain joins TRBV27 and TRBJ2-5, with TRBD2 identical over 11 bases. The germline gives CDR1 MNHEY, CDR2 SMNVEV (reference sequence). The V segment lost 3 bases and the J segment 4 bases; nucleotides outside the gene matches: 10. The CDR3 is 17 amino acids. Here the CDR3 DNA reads TGTGCCAGCAGTTTTCAAGGGGTAGCGGGAGGGAGAGAGACCCAGTACTTC. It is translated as CASSFQGVAGGRETQYF.

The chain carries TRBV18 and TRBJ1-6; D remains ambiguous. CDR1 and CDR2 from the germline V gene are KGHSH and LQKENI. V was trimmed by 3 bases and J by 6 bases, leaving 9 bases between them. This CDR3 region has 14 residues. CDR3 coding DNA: TGTGCCAGCTCACCCTGGGTTCCTAATTCACCCCTCCACTTT. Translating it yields CASSPWVPNSPLHF.

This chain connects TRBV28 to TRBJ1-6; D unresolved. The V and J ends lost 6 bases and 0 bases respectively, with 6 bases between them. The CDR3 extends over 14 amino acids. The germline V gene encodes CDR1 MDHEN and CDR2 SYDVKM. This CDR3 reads CASSGSSYNSPLHF. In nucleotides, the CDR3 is TGTGCCAGCAGCGGTAGCTCCTATAATTCACCCCTCCACTTT.

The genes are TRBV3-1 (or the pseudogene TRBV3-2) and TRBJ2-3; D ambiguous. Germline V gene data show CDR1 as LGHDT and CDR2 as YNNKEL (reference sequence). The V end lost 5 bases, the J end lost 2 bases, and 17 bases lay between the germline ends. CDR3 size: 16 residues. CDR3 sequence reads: CASSIRTGTNTDTQYF. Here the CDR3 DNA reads TGTGCCAGCAGCATCCGGACCGGCACAAACACAGATACGCAGTATTTT.

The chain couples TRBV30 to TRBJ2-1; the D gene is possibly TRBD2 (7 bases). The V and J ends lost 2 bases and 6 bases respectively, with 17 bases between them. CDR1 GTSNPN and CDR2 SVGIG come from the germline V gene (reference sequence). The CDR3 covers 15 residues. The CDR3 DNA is TGTGCCTGGAGTACGCCCCCGGGGGGCCTCAATGAGCAGTTCTTC. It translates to CAWSTPPGGLNEQFF.

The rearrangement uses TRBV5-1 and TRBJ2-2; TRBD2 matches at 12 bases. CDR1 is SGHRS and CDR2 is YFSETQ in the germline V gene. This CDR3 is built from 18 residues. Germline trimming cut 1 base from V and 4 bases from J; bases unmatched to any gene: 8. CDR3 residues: CASSLIPSSGRATGELFF. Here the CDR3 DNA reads TGCGCCAGCAGCTTGATCCCCTCTAGCGGGAGGGCCACCGGGGAGCTGTTTTTT.